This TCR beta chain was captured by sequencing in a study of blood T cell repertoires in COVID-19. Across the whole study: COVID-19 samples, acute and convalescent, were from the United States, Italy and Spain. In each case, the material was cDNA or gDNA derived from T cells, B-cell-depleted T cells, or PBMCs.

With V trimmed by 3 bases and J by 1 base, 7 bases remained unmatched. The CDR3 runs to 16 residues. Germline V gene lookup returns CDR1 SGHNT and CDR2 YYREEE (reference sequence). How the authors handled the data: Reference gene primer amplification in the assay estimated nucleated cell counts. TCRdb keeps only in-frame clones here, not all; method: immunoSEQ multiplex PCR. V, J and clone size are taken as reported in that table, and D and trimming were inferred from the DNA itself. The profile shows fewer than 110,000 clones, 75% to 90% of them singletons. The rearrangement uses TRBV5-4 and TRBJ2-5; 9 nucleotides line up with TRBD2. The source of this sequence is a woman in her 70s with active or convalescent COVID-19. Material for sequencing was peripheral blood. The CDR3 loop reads CASSSRTSVSQETQYF. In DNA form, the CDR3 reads TGTGCCAGCAGCTCCCGGACTAGCGTATCCCAAGAGACCCAGTACTTC.